This passage covers 9 T cell receptor beta chains from one sample sequenced in a study of T cells in Graves' hyperthyroidism and ophthalmopathy. RNA transcripts served as the template for amplifying TCR beta CDR3 regions. Primed by the HTBI set, a first-round RT-PCR was run on the TCR CDR3. One entry per CDR3 protein results from TCRdb running MiXCR on the multiplex PCR reads. The data contain a few hundred thousand distinct CDR3 sequences, roughly 19% of them seen just once; the ten biggest clones take up under 45%. Sequenced: blood. The receptors derive from a man in his fifties with Graves' ophthalmopathy.

This clonotype showed up just a few times. The CDR3 sequence: CATRQGADNTEAFF. For the CDR3, the DNA is TGTGCCACCCGACAGGGGGCGGATAATACTGAAGCTTTCTTT. The V and J genes are TRBV6-1 and TRBJ1-1, with TRBD1 identical over 10 bases. This CDR3 region has 14 residues. Looked up from germline, CDR1 is MNHNS and CDR2 is SASEGT. The trim removed 10 bases at V and 5 bases at J, leaving 10 bases unmatched.

This clonotype was detected many times. The chain uses TRBV24-1 and TRBJ2-3; 7 bases fit TRBD1. The CDR3 is 15 amino acids. V was clipped by 3 bases and J by 3 bases; unmatched bases: 5. Germline loops: CDR1 KGHDR, CDR2 SFDVKD. Here the CDR3 DNA reads TGTGCCACCAGTGATAACAGGGGCCCAACAGATACGCAGTATTTT. This encodes CATSDNRGPTDTQYF.

This clonotype was recorded at least ten times. V and J are TRBV5-5 and TRBJ2-2; possibly TRBD1 for D (6 bases). This CDR3 is 15 amino acids long. The germline V gene has CDR1 SGHKS and CDR2 YYEKEE (reference sequence). The germline V and J ends were trimmed by 2 bases and 4 bases, with 12 bases remaining between them. Written as DNA, the CDR3 is TGTGCCAGCAGCTTCCAACAGGGCTTCACCGGGGAGCTGTTTTTT. Protein sequence: CASSFQQGFTGELFF.

The chain is built from TRBV24-1 and TRBJ2-2; D not certain. V gave up 0 bases and J gave up 2 bases, with 9 bases separating them. The CDR3 is made up of 16 amino acids. Germline CDR1 KGHDR, CDR2 SFDVKD. CDR3 nucleotide sequence: TGTGCCACCAGTGATTTGATCGGAGTAAACACCGGGGAGCTGTTTTTT. Its translation: CATSDLIGVNTGELFF.

The J gene is TRBJ1-4, the V gene TRBV14, with a possible D match to TRBD1 (6 bases). Germline CDR1 SGHDN, CDR2 FVKESK. This CDR3 contains 17 residues. V lost 1 base and J lost 2, with 14 bases in between. CDR3 DNA: TGTGCCAGCAGCCAAGGGCGGACAGTCTCTACTAATGAAAAACTGTTTTTT. This gives the protein CASSQGRTVSTNEKLFF.

The V gene is TRBV28, the J gene TRBJ1-2; 11 bases agree with TRBD1. The CDR3 contains 14 residues. The V segment lost 6 bases and the J segment 4 bases; nucleotides outside the gene matches: 4. Germline V lookup: CDR1 MDHEN, CDR2 SYDVKM. CDR3 sequence reads: CASSRTGGGYGYTF. The CDR3 nucleotides are TGTGCCAGCAGCCGGACAGGGGGCGGCTATGGCTACACCTTC.

This clonotype came up many times. This sequence joins TRBV20-1 and TRBJ1-5; D is perhaps TRBD1 (6 bases). The CDR3 consists of 18 residues. In germline, CDR1 is DFQATT, CDR2 SNEGSKA (reference sequence). Deletions cut 0 bases from V and 3 bases from J, with 21 bases between. The DNA of the CDR3 is TGCAGTGCTAGAGATTTATTCGGAGGGGGGGGGAACAATCAGCCCCAGCATTTT. Protein product: CSARDLFGGGGNNQPQHF.

The chain uses TRBV20-1 and TRBJ2-1, with 7 bases lining up with TRBD2. CDR1 is DFQATT, CDR2 SNEGSKA, per germline (reference sequence). The CDR3 has 14 amino acids. J lost 8 bases, V lost 2 bases, and 9 bases had no gene match. The CDR3 reads CSARLPGGRDEQFF. CDR3 sequence (DNA): TGCAGTGCTAGACTCCCGGGAGGCCGGGATGAGCAGTTCTTC.

The gene calls are TRBV3-1 and TRBJ1-1; D might be TRBD1 (6 bases). The CDR3 runs 13 residues. Between the trimmed V and J ends, which lost 3 bases and 9 bases, there was a span of 14 bases. The germline V gene has CDR1 LGHDT and CDR2 YNNKEL (reference sequence). The CDR3 sequence is CASSHQGSGQAFF. The CDR3 region has the DNA TGTGCCAGCAGCCACCAGGGGTCGGGTCAAGCTTTCTTT.